A selection of T cell receptor beta chains follows, all from one sample in a study of blood T cell repertoires in COVID-19. The data were produced by immunoSEQ multiplex PCR, yet TCRdb's version contains in-frame clones alone and is incomplete. Seen here are around 100,000 clones, about 88% observed once, and the top ten hold 8% to 9.5%. The source material was peripheral blood. The receptors shown here come from a woman between 65 and 79 years old who had recovered from COVID-19. CDR3s include the opening cysteine and the closing phenylalanine or tryptophan. The D gene is left open where the match is weak. Rows give clone size only sometimes, using once, few, many, or a class for an expanded clone.

clone_size	v_call	j_call	d_call	cdr3_aa	cdr3_nt
.	TRBV7-6	TRBJ2-1	.	CASSLAAGPYNEQFF	TGTGCCAGCAGCTTAGCCGCAGGCCCTTACAATGAGCAGTTCTTC
.	TRBV7-2	TRBJ2-3	.	CASSPRRADTQYF	TGTGCCAGCAGCCCAAGGCGGGCAGATACGCAGTATTTT
.	TRBV5-1	TRBJ2-1	TRBD2	CASSPNILRLAGDEQFF	TGCGCCAGCAGCCCCAATATACTTAGACTAGCGGGGGATGAGCAGTTCTTC
.	TRBV5-4	TRBJ2-1	.	CASGTNARYNEQFF	TGTGCCAGCGGCACTAATGCCCGATACAATGAGCAGTTCTTC
.	TRBV10-3	TRBJ2-7	.	CAISGGQSYEQYF	TGTGCCATCAGTGGAGGCCAATCCTACGAGCAGTACTTC
.	TRBV28	TRBJ1-1	.	CASSSPGAEGAFF	TGTGCCAGCAGTTCCCCAGGGGCAGAGGGAGCTTTCTTT
once	TRBV4-1	TRBJ1-1	.	CASSQDIIRVTEAFF	TGCGCCAGCAGCCAGGACATTATAAGGGTCACTGAAGCTTTCTTT
.	TRBV6-5	TRBJ1-5	TRBD1	CAVHRGGNQPQHF	TGTGCCGTCCACAGGGGCGGCAATCAGCCCCAGCATTTT
.	TRBV7-2	TRBJ2-5	TRBD1	CASSLDRVRETQYF	TGTGCCAGCAGCCTAGACAGGGTTCGAGAGACCCAGTACTTC
.	TRBV6-1	TRBJ2-2	.	CASSDPEQGNGELFF	TGTGCCAGCAGTGACCCCGAACAGGGCAACGGGGAGCTGTTTTTT
.	TRBV19	TRBJ2-3	.	CASSPQLRGTQYF	TGTGCCAGTAGTCCCCAGTTACGGGGTACGCAGTATTTT
.	TRBV6-1	TRBJ2-1	TRBD2	CASSEVLAGYNEQFF	TGTGCCAGCAGTGAGGTACTAGCGGGGTACAATGAGCAGTTCTTC
.	TRBV15	TRBJ2-7	TRBD2	CATSSRWGGSYEQYF	TGTGCCACCAGCAGTCGATGGGGGGGTTCCTACGAGCAGTACTTC
few	TRBV4-2	TRBJ1-1	.	CASSGSGLLNTEAFF	TGTGCCAGCAGCGGCTCAGGGCTGCTGAACACTGAAGCTTTCTTT
.	TRBV4-3	TRBJ2-2	.	CASSQEALGLLNTGELFF	TGCGCCAGCAGCCAGGAAGCCCTCGGACTCCTGAACACCGGGGAGCTGTTTTTT
.	TRBV12-3/TRBV12-4	TRBJ2-7	.	CARRRGIF	TGTGCCAGGAGAAGGGGTATTTTC
.	TRBV5-1	TRBJ2-2	.	CASRLGGLGNTGELFF	TGCGCCAGCCGCCTGGGGGGGCTCGGGAACACCGGGGAGCTGTTTTTT
few	TRBV5-1	TRBJ1-3	TRBD1	CASSPRRQGVGGNTIYF	TGCGCCAGCAGCCCCCGGCGACAGGGAGTGGGCGGAAACACCATATATTTT
.	TRBV5-6	TRBJ1-1	.	CASSLGLSAGTEAFF	TGTGCCAGCAGCCTGGGATTGAGTGCCGGCACTGAAGCTTTCTTT
.	TRBV29-1	TRBJ1-5	TRBD1	CSVGGTGGQPQHF	TGCAGCGTTGGGGGGACAGGGGGCCAGCCCCAGCATTTT
.	TRBV5-5	TRBJ2-3	TRBD2	CALAGEGTDTQYF	TGTGCCCTAGCGGGAGAGGGCACAGATACGCAGTATTTT
.	TRBV2	TRBJ2-5	.	CASSGHRQETQYF	TGTGCCAGCAGTGGCCACAGGCAAGAGACCCAGTACTTC
.	TRBV10-3	TRBJ2-5	.	CAITSGLEETQYF	TGTGCCATCACTTCCGGACTCGAAGAGACCCAGTACTTC
.	TRBV21-1	TRBJ1-5	.	CASSKGGRGYYNQPQHF	TGTGCCAGCAGCAAAGGGGGCAGGGGGTATTACAATCAGCCCCAGCATTTT
.	TRBV28	TRBJ2-7	TRBD2	CASTRAGGTYEQYF	TGTGCCAGCACCCGGGCGGGGGGTACCTACGAGCAGTACTTC
.	TRBV7-8	TRBJ1-1	.	CASSKTGGNTEAFF	TGTGCCAGCAGTAAGACGGGGGGCAACACTGAAGCTTTCTTT